The 26 T cell receptor beta chains below were found in one sample sequenced in a study of metastatic and nonmetastatic thyroid tumors. TCRdb re-called the PCR reads through MiXCR. The sample includes fewer than 50,000 clones, roughly 16% of them seen just once. Each patient went into thyroid surgery without having received any treatment. The sample was blood. The receptors derive from a female donor with papillary thyroid cancer or a benign thyroid nodule (not recorded which). Some clones in this sample may be carry-over from other donors' samples.

The table lists this clone with many counts. The rearrangement links TRBV19 to TRBJ1-5; TRBD1 matches at 8 bases. Germline trimming cut 5 bases from V and 6 bases from J; bases unmatched to any gene: 9. Germline CDR1 LNHDA, CDR2 SQIVND (reference sequence). The CDR3 has 15 residues. The CDR3 sequence: CASSPQGAFGQPQHF. CDR3 nucleotides: TGTGCCAGTAGTCCTCAGGGGGCTTTTGGTCAGCCCCAGCATTTT.

Many counts were recorded for this clone. V and J are TRBV12-3 or TRBV12-4 and TRBJ2-7; 10 bases align to TRBD2. The ends lost 2 bases at V and 4 bases at J; junction bases unmatched: 2. The CDR3 length is 14 residues. Written as DNA, the CDR3 is TGTGCCAGCAGTTTATCTAGCGGGAGATACGAGCAGTACTTC. It is translated as CASSLSSGRYEQYF.

This clone was counted many times. The chain joins TRBV28 to TRBJ2-7; D is ambiguous. This CDR3 has 14 amino acids. From germline, CDR1 is MDHEN and CDR2 SYDVKM. V lost 5 bases and J lost 2, with 13 bases in between. In nucleotides, the CDR3 is TGTGCCAGCAGTAAATCAGGTTTACCCTACGAGCAGTACTTC. Its protein product is CASSKSGLPYEQYF.

There are many counts of this clone. The rearrangement joins TRBV6-1 to TRBJ2-7; TRBD2 aligns across 11 bases. The V and J ends lost 6 bases and 6 bases, in that order; junction bases with no gene match: 4. Germline loops: CDR1 MNHNS, CDR2 SASEGT. The CDR3 covers 13 residues. This CDR3 reads CASRLTSGAEQYF. CDR3 nucleotide sequence: TGTGCCAGCAGACTGACTAGCGGGGCCGAGCAGTACTTC.

This clone has only a few counts. The chain uses TRBV28 and TRBJ2-3; D may be TRBD2 (6 bases). CDR3 length: 13 amino acids. Germline CDR1 and CDR2: MDHEN and SYDVKM. With 8 bases removed from V and 2 bases from J, the gap between germline ends came to 11 bases. Written as DNA, the CDR3 is TGTGCCAGCTATCGGGACTCCACAGATACGCAGTATTTT. Its translation is CASYRDSTDTQYF.

This clone ranks as large (0.1 to 1%). J is TRBJ2-7 and V is TRBV19; D may correspond to TRBD1 or TRBD2 (6 bases each). Germline loops: CDR1 LNHDA, CDR2 SQIVND (reference sequence). The CDR3 runs to 15 residues. Trimming shortened V by 6 bases and J by 2 bases, and 17 bases separated the two germline ends. In DNA, the CDR3 is TGTGCCAGTAGGATTGACGACGGGGGCACCTACGAGCAGTACTTC. Protein: CASRIDDGGTYEQYF.

Many counts were recorded for this clone. This chain links TRBV30 with TRBJ2-6, with D possibly being TRBD2 (5 bases). The CDR3 contains 14 residues. Per the germline V gene, CDR1 is GTSNPN and CDR2 is SVGIG (reference sequence). The germline V and J ends were trimmed by 2 bases and 4 bases, with 9 bases remaining between them. The DNA of the CDR3 is TGTGCCTGGAGTCTGAAGCGGGGGGCCAACGTCCTGACTTTC. As protein: CAWSLKRGANVLTF.

J is TRBJ1-3 and V is TRBV30; D ambiguous. The CDR3 spans 13 residues. Trimming shortened V by 5 bases and J by 16 bases, and 24 bases separated the two germline ends. Germline V gene sequence: CDR1 GTSNPN, CDR2 SVGIG (reference sequence). CDR3 sequence (DNA): TGTGCCTGGGGCCGGGTTCCCGGAAACACCAATTATTTT. Translation gives CAWGRVPGNTNYF.

At least ten counts were recorded for this clone. This sequence joins TRBV5-4 and TRBJ1-2; D not certain. Looked up from germline, CDR1 is SGHNT and CDR2 is YYREEE (reference sequence). Trimming left V 4 bases short and J 6 bases short, with 13 bases between. This CDR3 region has 13 residues. Here the CDR3 reads CASSPGVSHGYTF. The CDR3 DNA follows: TGTGCCAGCAGCCCCGGGGTGTCTCATGGCTACACCTTC.

This clone was observed many times. The same CDR3 also results from other DNA sequences found in this sample. This sequence joins TRBV29-1 and TRBJ2-1, with 7 bases aligning to TRBD1. This CDR3 has 12 residues. With 7 bases clipped from V and 5 bases from J, the junction kept 5 bases outside the gene matches. The germline CDR1 and CDR2 sequences are SQVTM and ANQGSEA. In nucleotides, the CDR3 is TGCAGCGCCAAGACAGGGCACAATGAGCAGTTCTTC. It codes for CSAKTGHNEQFF.

This clone was seen a handful of times. The chain employs TRBV12-5 and TRBJ2-2; 7 bases are a match to TRBD2. This CDR3 spans 16 amino acids. The germline gives CDR1 LGHNT, CDR2 FRNRAP. V dropped 0 bases and J dropped 5; count of bases not matched to a gene: 6. The CDR3 nucleotides read TGTGCTAGTGGTTTGGTATACGGGAGGCAAACCGGGGAGCTGTTTTTT. This sequence encodes CASGLVYGRQTGELFF.

The table lists this clone with many counts. The junction departs from the called germline gene at one end, perhaps through a read error. This sequence joins TRBV10-1 and TRBJ2-3, with D perhaps TRBD1 (6 bases). The CDR3 consists of 15 residues. Germline V gene lookup returns CDR1 WNHNN and CDR2 SYGVQD (reference sequence). CDR3 coding DNA: TGCGCCAACAGTGAGTCTGGACAGAACACAGATACGCAGTATTTT. Translating gives CANSESGQNTDTQYF.

This clone was recorded at least ten times. The V call is TRBV19, the J call TRBJ1-1; D uncertain. Germline V gene lookup returns CDR1 LNHDA and CDR2 SQIVND (reference sequence). Trimming left V 10 bases short and J 1 base short, with 19 bases between. The CDR3 length is 15 residues. This CDR3 reads CATSIEGSSNTEAFF. The CDR3 nucleotides are TGTGCCACCAGTATTGAAGGCAGTTCGAACACTGAAGCTTTCTTT.

The J gene is TRBJ2-4, the V gene TRBV3-1; 10 nucleotides match TRBD2. This CDR3 region has 16 residues. J gave up 0 bases and V 4 bases, and 3 bases lay outside the gene matches. Germline CDR1 reads LGHDT; CDR2 reads YNNKEL (reference sequence). This chain's CDR3 is CASSPSGRLAKNIQYF. CDR3 nucleotide sequence: TGTGCCAGCAGCCCTAGCGGGAGACTAGCCAAAAACATTCAGTACTTC.

The sample holds many counts of this clone. V usage is TRBV29-1 and J usage is TRBJ1-2; D is possibly TRBD1 (6 bases). Trimming took 1 base from V and 3 from J, leaving 12 bases between them. Germline CDR1 SQVTM, CDR2 ANQGSEA. CDR3 length: 14 amino acids. The CDR3 spells CSVEGAGGDYGYTF. CDR3 DNA: TGCAGCGTTGAAGGTGCCGGGGGCGACTATGGCTACACCTTC. The entire variable domain, with the rest obtained from reference TRBV29-1 and TRBJ1-2, is as follows: SAVISQKPSRDICQRGTSLTIQCQVDSQVTMMFWYRQQPGQSLTLIATANQGSEATYESGFVIDKFPISRPNLTFSTLTVSNMSPEDSSIYLCSVEGAGGDYGYTFGSGTRLTVV.

The V gene is TRBV18, the J gene TRBJ1-3; 8 positions agree with TRBD1. The junction had 13 bases not matched to a gene; V was cut back by 0 bases and J by 3 bases. Germline CDR1 and CDR2: KGHSH and LQKENI. CDR3 length: 19 residues. The CDR3 protein is CASSPPGQALSLGGNTIYF. In nucleotides, the CDR3 is TGTGCCAGCTCACCACCGGGACAGGCTCTCTCCCTTGGTGGAAACACCATATATTTT. Together with reference TRBV18 and TRBJ1-3, the CDR3 gives the full variable domain: NAGVMQNPRHLVRRRGQEARLRCSPMKGHSHVYWYRQLPEEGLKFMVYLQKENIIDESGMPKERFSAEFPKEGPSILRIQQVVRGDSAAYFCASSPPGQALSLGGNTIYFGEGSWLTVV.

This clone is classed as medium-sized (0.01 to 0.1%). The chain recombines TRBV27 with TRBJ2-3; the match to TRBD2 covers 11 bases. V was pared by 5 bases and J by 9 bases, with 13 bases of the junction left unmatched. The germline V gene has CDR1 MNHEY and CDR2 SMNVEV (reference sequence). CDR3 size: 16 residues. CDR3 in amino acids: CASSARGTSGAGTQYF. The CDR3 DNA reads TGTGCCAGCAGTGCCCGGGGGACTAGCGGAGCAGGGACGCAGTATTTT.

This clone was counted ten times or more. The V call is TRBV20-1, the J call TRBJ1-5; the match to TRBD1 covers 10 bases. The V gene end was trimmed by 6 bases and the J gene end by 3 bases; junction bases not matched to a gene: 5. The length of the CDR3 is 14 residues. CDR1 is DFQATT and CDR2 is SNEGSKA in the germline V gene (reference sequence). CDR3 protein: CSAPTGGFNQPQHF. CDR3 DNA sequence: TGCAGTGCCCCGACAGGGGGCTTCAATCAGCCCCAGCATTTT.

This clone was recorded at least ten times. Other DNA sequences in this sample translate to the same CDR3. The chain carries TRBV11-2 and TRBJ2-4; no firm D call. The V gene lost 1 base and the J gene lost 8 bases, with 9 bases spanning the gap. The CDR3 runs to 13 residues. Germline CDR1 is SGHAT and CDR2 is FQNNGV. The CDR3 DNA is TGTGCCAGCAGCTTAGGTCTCGAGGACATTCAGTACTTC. This codes for CASSLGLEDIQYF.

The V call is TRBV20-1, the J call TRBJ2-7; weak D call: TRBD2 (6 bases). The V gene lost 5 bases and the J gene lost 5 bases, with 16 bases spanning the gap. The germline V gene has CDR1 DFQATT and CDR2 SNEGSKA (reference sequence). The CDR3 is 13 residues long. The CDR3 spells CSAPPGGEDEQYF. The DNA of the CDR3 is TGCAGTGCTCCCCCCGGGGGAGAGGACGAGCAGTACTTC.

This clone has a count of ten or more. The V call is TRBV24-1, the J call TRBJ1-5, with D perhaps matching TRBD1 (6 bases). V was trimmed by 4 bases and J by 4 bases, leaving 16 bases between them. This CDR3 has 16 residues. Per the germline V gene, CDR1 is KGHDR and CDR2 is SFDVKD. The CDR3 here is CATSENSRGANQPQHF. The CDR3 DNA reads as TGTGCCACCAGTGAAAACTCCCGGGGGGCAAATCAGCCCCAGCATTTT.

The chain has TRBV28 and TRBJ1-4; 11 bases align to TRBD1. Per germline, CDR1 MDHEN and CDR2 SYDVKM. J lost 17 bases, V lost 3 bases, and 8 bases had no gene match. The CDR3 is made up of 13 amino acids. The CDR3 region has the DNA TGTGCCAGCAGTTTTATGGCCGGGACAGGGGGTTTTTTT. Translating it yields CASSFMAGTGGFF.

With regard to this clone: The junction and the germline gene differ at one end; a read error may be behind it. The chain has TRBV12-3 or TRBV12-4 and TRBJ2-7; D is undetermined. This CDR3 is 15 amino acids long. The chain's CDR3 is CASSLSLAPIYEQYF. The CDR3 region has the DNA TGTGCCAGTAGTTTAAGTCTTGCTCCCATCTACGAGCAGTACTTC.

This clone was detected ten times or more. This chain joins TRBV30 and TRBJ1-2, with 7 bases fitting TRBD1. This CDR3 is 16 amino acids long. Per germline, CDR1 GTSNPN and CDR2 SVGIG (reference sequence). The V and J ends lost 2 bases and 1 base, in that order; junction bases with no gene match: 10. The CDR3 loop is CAWSTIQGNNNYGYTF. CDR3 DNA sequence: TGTGCCTGGAGTACGATACAGGGGAATAATAACTATGGCTACACCTTC.

This rearrangement joins TRBV15 to TRBJ2-1, with TRBD2 matching over 14 bases. The V segment lost 3 bases and the J segment 9 bases; nucleotides outside the gene matches: 10. Germline-derived CDR1 and CDR2 are LNHNV and YYDKDF (reference sequence). The CDR3 is 17 residues long. This CDR3 is CATSSQMTSGRAAEQFF. In DNA, the CDR3 is TGTGCCACCAGCAGCCAAATGACTAGCGGGAGGGCAGCTGAGCAGTTCTTC.

Concerning this clone: Given a much more abundant clone one base away, this may be a read error. The V and J genes are TRBV29-1 and TRBJ2-7; no clear D gene. CDR3 length equals 11 residues. V was trimmed by 2 bases and J by 12 bases, leaving 14 bases between them. Germline V gives CDR1 SQVTM, CDR2 ANQGSEA. CDR3 amino acids: CSVELSSKRYF. In nucleotides, the CDR3 is TGCAGCGTTGAACTTTCGTCTAAGCGGTACTTC.